This TCR beta chain was profiled in a study of cytomegalovirus exposure and HLA in healthy donors. The wider study: Genotyping showed roughly 81% of fewer than 500 donors falling in the Caucasian-associated ancestry cluster.

V was clipped by 1 base and J by 12 bases, with 16 bases between them. This CDR3 is built from 14 residues. Germline V gene sequence: CDR1 SGHRS, CDR2 YFSETQ. Vbeta (60) and Jbeta (13) primers were used in the PCR. TCRdb's copy holds only in-frame clones and misses some; the assay was immunoSEQ multiplex PCR. This sample's table reports approximately 140,000 clones. This chain connects TRBV5-1 to TRBJ1-4; D is possibly TRBD1 (6 bases). The clonotype originates from a middle-aged woman in good health and CMV-seronegative. The sequencing sample was made of PBMCs. CDR3 in DNA: TGCGCCAGCAGCTTGAACAGGGTGGGAGGGGAACTGTTTTTT. Amino acids: CASSLNRVGGELFF.